These 32 T cell receptor beta chains originate from one sample sequenced in a study of blood T cell repertoires in COVID-19. TCRdb keeps only in-frame clones here, not all; method: immunoSEQ multiplex PCR. The sample lists over 250,000 clones, over 75% occurring once. The sample consisted of peripheral blood. These receptors were obtained from a woman aged 55 to 70 with acute or convalescent COVID-19.

V is TRBV4-1 and J is TRBJ2-5; a possible D gene is TRBD2 (6 bases). V lost 4 bases and J lost 4, with 13 bases in between. The germline gives CDR1 MGHRA, CDR2 YSYEKL. This CDR3 region has 14 residues. The CDR3: CASSPLTGVETQYF. DNA for the CDR3: TGCGCCAGCAGCCCCCTGACGGGGGTAGAGACCCAGTACTTC.

This chain connects TRBV28 to TRBJ2-3; 8 bases align to TRBD2. Germline values: CDR1 MDHEN, CDR2 SYDVKM. The CDR3 has 14 amino acids. Trimming took 6 bases from V and 4 from J; bases not matched to a gene: 6. The CDR3 here is CASSLGTSSDTQYF. CDR3 DNA sequence: TGTGCCAGCAGCTTAGGGACTAGTTCAGATACGCAGTATTTT.

V usage is TRBV7-8 and J usage is TRBJ1-5; D is undetermined. Trimming stripped 4 bases from V and 9 bases from J, with 13 bases between. Germline CDR1 and CDR2: SGHVS and FQNEAQ. This CDR3 comprises 13 residues. The DNA for the CDR3 is TGTGCCAGCAGCTCGGACCGAGAGGGGCCCCAGCATTTT. Translating gives CASSSDREGPQHF.

The chain is built from TRBV3-1 (or the pseudogene TRBV3-2) and TRBJ1-5; no definite D call. CDR1 is LGHDT and CDR2 is YNNKEL in the germline V gene (reference sequence). V was trimmed by 1 base and J by 7 bases, leaving 5 bases between them. This CDR3 comprises 12 residues. CDR3 bases: TGTGCCAGCAGCCAAGGAGGGCAGCCCCAGCATTTT. It is translated as CASSQGGQPQHF.

This clone was found a few times. The V and J genes are TRBV4-2 and TRBJ2-2; possibly TRBD2 for D (5 bases). This CDR3 contains 16 residues. Germline CDR1 and CDR2: LGHNA and YNFKEQ. V gave up 1 base and J gave up 6 bases, with 15 bases separating them. The CDR3 here is CASSQGEPWGAGELFF. The CDR3 nucleotides read TGTGCCAGCAGCCAAGGGGAGCCCTGGGGAGCCGGGGAGCTGTTTTTT.

V and J are TRBV28 and TRBJ2-1; D is ambiguous. The germline CDR1 and CDR2 sequences are MDHEN and SYDVKM. The CDR3 extends over 15 amino acids. Trimming left V 3 bases short and J 2 bases short, with 11 bases between. This CDR3 reads CASSLSYHPYNEQFF. DNA of the CDR3: TGTGCCAGCAGTTTGAGTTACCATCCCTACAATGAGCAGTTCTTC.

The chain carries TRBV6-2 or TRBV6-3 and TRBJ1-1; 7 bases fit TRBD1. Germline V gene lookup returns CDR1 MNHEY and CDR2 SVGEGT. J was trimmed by 6 bases and V by 2 bases; bases with no gene match: 6. The CDR3 totals 14 residues. CDR3 region: CASSYRTGVAEAFF. The CDR3 nucleotides are TGTGCCAGCAGTTACCGAACAGGGGTCGCTGAAGCTTTCTTT.

The chain uses TRBV6-5 and TRBJ2-2; a weak D match, TRBD1 (6 bases). Trimming took 4 bases from V and 4 from J, leaving 13 bases between them. CDR3 size: 15 residues. CDR1 is MNHEY, CDR2 SVGAGI, per germline. CDR3 amino acids: CASSFRQESTGELFF. The CDR3 region has the DNA TGTGCCAGCAGTTTCCGACAGGAGAGCACCGGGGAGCTGTTTTTT.

The chain employs TRBV2 and TRBJ2-2, with D maybe TRBD1 (6 bases). The CDR3 has 15 amino acids. CDR1 SNHLY and CDR2 FYNNEI come from the germline V gene. Trimming shortened V by 6 bases and J by 5 bases, and 16 bases separated the two germline ends. This CDR3 is CASRNRVVQTGELFF. CDR3 in DNA: TGTGCCAGCAGGAACAGGGTAGTGCAGACCGGGGAGCTGTTTTTT.

V usage is TRBV29-1 and J usage is TRBJ2-1, with 13 nucleotides matching TRBD2. Germline loops: CDR1 SQVTM, CDR2 ANQGSEA. The CDR3 totals 14 residues. Trimming took 6 bases from V and 7 from J; bases not matched to a gene: 6. The CDR3 region is CSVAGLAGVNEQFF. Here the CDR3 DNA reads TGCAGCGTAGCTGGACTAGCGGGAGTGAATGAGCAGTTCTTC.

V usage is TRBV9 and J usage is TRBJ1-3; D possibly corresponds to TRBD1 (5 bases). The V gene's germline CDR1 is SGDLS and CDR2 YYNGEE. The CDR3 is 14 residues long. Trimming left V 5 bases short and J 8 bases short, with 17 bases between. The CDR3 DNA follows: TGTGCCAGCAGTCCCCAGACAGTGTGGGACACCATATATTTT. Residues: CASSPQTVWDTIYF.

This chain connects TRBV6-6 to TRBJ1-5; D perhaps matches TRBD1 (6 bases). This CDR3 spans 15 amino acids. Germline CDR1 reads MNHNY; CDR2 reads SVGAGI (reference sequence). V was shortened by 5 bases and J by 7 bases, with 18 bases between the two germline ends. The CDR3 bases are TGTGCCAGCAGTCAACGAAGGGGGGGATTACAGCCCCAGCATTTT. It specifies CASSQRRGGLQPQHF.

This clone was observed once. The chain employs TRBV7-9 and TRBJ1-4; 10 nucleotides agree with TRBD1. With V trimmed by 4 bases and J by 3 bases, 2 bases remained unmatched. CDR3 size: 15 residues. Germline V gives CDR1 SEHNR, CDR2 FQNEAQ (reference sequence). For the CDR3, the DNA is TGTGCCAGCAGCTCCGGACAGGGGGCTAATGAAAAACTGTTTTTT. It codes for CASSSGQGANEKLFF.

The chain joins TRBV19 to TRBJ1-1; tentatively, D is TRBD1 (6 bases). V lost 6 bases, J lost 7 bases, and 9 bases lay in between. The CDR3 runs 11 residues. Germline V gene sequence: CDR1 LNHDA, CDR2 SQIVND (reference sequence). For the CDR3, the DNA is TGTGCCAGTAGGTGGGACATTGAAGCTTTCTTT. Residues: CASRWDIEAFF.

This rearrangement joins TRBV9 to TRBJ1-1, with D perhaps TRBD1 (5 bases). CDR1 is SGDLS, CDR2 YYNGEE, per germline. The CDR3 sequence is 14 residues long. The V gene lost 4 bases and the J gene lost 3 bases, with 13 bases spanning the gap. CDR3 coding DNA: TGTGCCAGCAGCCCCCGCAGGGCAGACACTGAAGCTTTCTTT. This encodes CASSPRRADTEAFF.

V gene TRBV4-3 combines with J gene TRBJ1-2; 9 bases map to TRBD1. V trimming: 0 bases; J trimming: 4 bases; junction bases outside the gene matches: 6. Germline V gene sequence: CDR1 LGHNA, CDR2 YSLEER. This CDR3 is 16 amino acids long. The CDR3 region is CASSQDLGQGPYGYTF. The DNA of the CDR3 is TGCGCCAGCAGCCAAGATCTTGGACAGGGGCCCTATGGCTACACCTTC.

This clone has a handful of counts. The chain recombines TRBV4-2 with TRBJ1-4, with a tentative D call TRBD1 (6 bases). The CDR3 is 16 amino acids. Trimming left V 0 bases short and J 5 bases short, with 13 bases between. Looked up from germline, CDR1 is LGHNA and CDR2 is YNFKEQ. This CDR3 reads CASSQDRGDRNEKLFF. The CDR3 bases are TGTGCCAGCAGCCAAGACAGGGGCGATCGAAATGAAAAACTGTTTTTT.

This chain connects TRBV19 to TRBJ2-4; a weak D match, TRBD1 (5 bases). The CDR3 has 16 residues. V was cut by 4 bases and J by 0 bases, with 13 bases left in between. Germline V CDR1 and CDR2: LNHDA, SQIVND (reference sequence). As DNA, the CDR3 is TGTGCCAGTAGTACCCTACAGGCGCTAGCCAAAAACATTCAGTACTTC. Translating gives CASSTLQALAKNIQYF.

This chain uses TRBV28 with TRBJ1-2; no clear D gene. CDR3 length: 11 amino acids. Trimming pared 6 bases from V and 4 bases from J, leaving 6 bases between. Germline CDR1 is MDHEN and CDR2 is SYDVKM. The CDR3 bases are TGTGCCAGCAGGTTGAGCTATGGCTACACCTTC. Translated: CASRLSYGYTF.

This rearrangement joins TRBV27 to TRBJ2-2; no reliable D call. The V gene lost 7 bases and the J gene lost 2 bases, with 17 bases spanning the gap. The germline gives CDR1 MNHEY, CDR2 SMNVEV (reference sequence). The length of the CDR3 is 16 residues. In DNA, the CDR3 is TGTGCCAGCACACTATCCGGTAGACTTAACACCGGGGAGCTGTTTTTT. This codes for CASTLSGRLNTGELFF.

The chain links TRBV7-5 to TRBJ1-5; the table's TRBD1 call for D was not verified on the DNA. TRBV7-5 counts as a pseudogene. The CDR3 runs to 18 residues. CDR3 sequence: CVRSLYRTGGLSNQPQHF. The CDR3 DNA is TGTGTCAGAAGCTTGTACCGGACAGGGGGCTTAAGCAATCAGCCCCAGCATTTT.

V usage is TRBV24-1 and J usage is TRBJ2-1, with 7 positions matching TRBD2. The CDR3 covers 12 residues. The germline gives CDR1 KGHDR, CDR2 SFDVKD. Germline trimming cut 6 bases from V and 9 bases from J; bases unmatched to any gene: 4. The CDR3 loop reads CATSPTSSEQFF. Written as DNA, the CDR3 is TGTGCCACCAGTCCGACTAGCAGTGAGCAGTTCTTC.

This clone was detected a few times. The genes are TRBV6-1 and TRBJ1-2; 7 positions match TRBD1. Germline values: CDR1 MNHNS, CDR2 SASEGT. The CDR3 has 15 residues. The V gene end was trimmed by 1 base and the J gene end by 4 bases; junction bases not matched to a gene: 6. The CDR3 DNA reads as TGTGCCAGCAGTGAAGGGAGGGGGCACCTCTATGGCTACACCTTC. It specifies CASSEGRGHLYGYTF.

The CDR3 DNA reads TGCAGCGTTTTCGTTCGTGCGGCAACTAATGAAAAACTGTTTTTT. This codes for CSVFVRAATNEKLFF. The chain recombines TRBV29-1 with TRBJ1-4; no definite D call. CDR1 and CDR2 (germline): SQVTM, ANQGSEA. The CDR3 has 15 residues. V was cut by 5 bases and J by 0 bases, with 13 bases left in between.

The gene calls are TRBV5-1 and TRBJ2-3; D gene unclear. This CDR3 is built from 16 residues. V was trimmed by 4 bases and J by 3 bases, leaving 18 bases between them. Germline lookup yields CDR1 SGHRS and CDR2 YFSETQ. The CDR3 sequence: CASSRYIVADTDTQYF. CDR3 sequence (DNA): TGCGCCAGCAGCCGTTATATCGTCGCAGATACAGATACGCAGTATTTT.

The rearrangement uses TRBV4-1 and TRBJ2-3; 11 bases map to TRBD2. Germline-derived CDR1 and CDR2 are MGHRA and YSYEKL. V shed 1 base, J shed 3 bases, and the junction held 6 bases outside the gene matches. The CDR3 loop spans 17 amino acids. The CDR3 coding sequence is TGCGCCAGCAGCCAAGGGATAGCGGGGGGGCTAACAGATACGCAGTATTTT. This translates into CASSQGIAGGLTDTQYF.

The rearrangement uses TRBV5-6 and TRBJ1-3; D not resolved. This CDR3 spans 13 amino acids. V gave up 4 bases and J gave up 4 bases, with 9 bases separating them. Germline V gene sequence: CDR1 SGHDT, CDR2 YYEEEE. In DNA, the CDR3 is TGTGCCAGCAGCGCCGGAGAGGGAAACACCATATATTTT. As protein: CASSAGEGNTIYF. Filled out from reference TRBV5-6 and TRBJ1-3, the complete variable domain reads DAGVTQSPTHLIKTRGQQVTLRCSPKSGHDTVSWYQQALGQGPQFIFQYYEEEERQRGNFPDRFSGHQFPNYSSELNVNALLLGDSALYLCASSAGEGNTIYFGEGSWLTVV.

This chain links TRBV5-1 with TRBJ2-3; possibly TRBD1 for D (6 bases). The V gene's germline CDR1 is SGHRS and CDR2 YFSETQ. Trimming removed 0 bases at V and 0 bases at J, with 8 bases between. This CDR3 has 15 amino acids. The chain's CDR3 is CASSLGRGSTDTQYF. CDR3 nucleotides: TGCGCCAGCAGCTTGGGCAGGGGAAGCACAGATACGCAGTATTTT.

The chain uses TRBV5-4 and TRBJ1-2; 10 nucleotides match TRBD1. The CDR3 loop spans 15 amino acids. The J segment lost 4 bases and the V segment lost 5 bases, leaving 8 bases of the junction unmatched. Germline CDR1 SGHNT, CDR2 YYREEE (reference sequence). For the CDR3, the DNA is TGTGCCAGCAGGTCCGGACAGGGGGATTTCTATGGCTACACCTTC. It yields the protein CASRSGQGDFYGYTF.

CDR3 coding DNA: TGTGCCAGTAGTATAGTGGGCCACACTGAAGCTTTCTTT. It yields the protein CASSIVGHTEAFF. The V call is TRBV19, the J call TRBJ1-1; D is unresolved. From germline, CDR1 is LNHDA and CDR2 SQIVND (reference sequence). The CDR3 has 13 amino acids. Trimming left V 1 base short and J 3 bases short, with 6 bases between.

The chain has TRBV7-2 and TRBJ2-7; D possibly corresponds to TRBD2 (5 bases). Germline assignment: CDR1 SGHTA and CDR2 FQGNSA. There are 14 residues in the CDR3. Trimming removed 8 bases from V and 6 bases from J, with 20 bases in between. As DNA, the CDR3 is TGTGCCAGCGGCCGCCCCGACCAGAGCGGCGAGCAGTACTTC. Amino acids: CASGRPDQSGEQYF.

This clone has only a few counts. V is TRBV2 and J is TRBJ2-3; 7 positions match TRBD1. Trimming removed 3 bases from V and 0 bases from J; junction bases left unmatched: 3. Germline V lookup: CDR1 SNHLY, CDR2 FYNNEI. The CDR3 runs to 15 residues. CDR3 DNA sequence: TGTGCCAGCAGTGAGCGACAGGGAAGCACAGATACGCAGTATTTT. It codes for CASSERQGSTDTQYF.